This T cell receptor (beta chain) comes out of a study of T cells after yellow fever vaccination. Study observations and caveats: Boosting was followed by the reappearance of most primary-vaccination clones (just under 97% CD4, under 90% CD8). Weaker overall, the secondary response nonetheless peaked faster (day 5 versus 15). FACS-sorted repertoires might harbor abundant contaminating clonotypes from the bulk population.

UMIs and a universal primer site were added when TCR cDNA was made by 5'RACE template switching. From the 5' RACE reads, TCRdb called clonotypes with MiXCR, one entry per CDR3 protein. The table lists 300,000 to 450,000 distinct CDR3 sequences, approximately 8% of them singletons. This CDR3 region has 17 residues. Trimming left V 8 bases short and J 0 bases short, with 23 bases between. The V gene's germline CDR1 is MNHEY and CDR2 SVGEGT. As concerns this clonotype: Its antigen is currently unknown.

This chain uses TRBV6-2 or TRBV6-3 with TRBJ2-7; D not resolved. Sequencing used PBMCs, obtained roughly 45 days after the first yellow fever vaccination. The receptor was isolated from a man aged 18 to 30 who received the YFV17D yellow fever vaccine. The CDR3 bases are TGTGCCAGCCTTTTATCTCCTTATAGGACGGACTCCTACGAGCAGTACTTC. Protein sequence: CASLLSPYRTDSYEQYF.